Listed below are T cell receptor beta chains from one sample, sequenced in a study of cytomegalovirus exposure and HLA in healthy donors. TCRdb's table, derived via immunoSEQ multiplex PCR, lists solely in-frame clones and lacks some. The sample lists roughly 160,000 clones, 73% occurring once. Sequenced sample: PBMCs. The origin of the receptors is a young woman in good health and CMV-seropositive. CDR3s include the opening cysteine and the closing phenylalanine or tryptophan. Each record gives: J gene, V gene, clone size, D gene, CDR3 DNA, CDR3 protein. A D gene is named only where the DNA matches it firmly. Size values are once, few and many counts, or a class for expanded clones, and some rows have none.

j_call: TRBJ2-4; v_call: TRBV30; clone_size: NA; d_call: NA; cdr3_nt: TGTGCCTGGAGTCCAAATCTACAGGGAGTTCAGTACTTC; cdr3_aa: CAWSPNLQGVQYF
j_call: TRBJ1-2; v_call: TRBV5-4; clone_size: NA; d_call: NA; cdr3_nt: TGTGCCAGCATCCCCGACAGGTCCTATGGCTACACCTTC; cdr3_aa: CASIPDRSYGYTF
j_call: TRBJ2-5; v_call: TRBV5-1; clone_size: once; d_call: TRBD2; cdr3_nt: TGCGCCAGCGGGGTAGCGGGGCTCCAAGAGACCCAGTACTTC; cdr3_aa: CASGVAGLQETQYF
j_call: TRBJ2-5; v_call: TRBV5-4; clone_size: once; d_call: TRBD1; cdr3_nt: TGTGCCAGCAGCTTGGTATCGGGACAGGGAGGAGAGACCCAGTACTTC; cdr3_aa: CASSLVSGQGGETQYF
j_call: TRBJ2-5; v_call: TRBV6-5; clone_size: once; d_call: TRBD2; cdr3_nt: TGTGCCAGCAGTCCAGGACTAGCGGGGGTGTCCCCCCAGTACTTC; cdr3_aa: CASSPGLAGVSPQYF
j_call: TRBJ2-7; v_call: TRBV6-6; clone_size: NA; d_call: NA; cdr3_nt: TGTGCCAGCAGTATGGACACCCGTTACTACGAGCAGTACTTC; cdr3_aa: CASSMDTRYYEQYF
j_call: TRBJ2-1; v_call: TRBV5-6; clone_size: NA; d_call: NA; cdr3_nt: TGTGCCAGCAGCTTGGACAACTACAATGAGCAGTTCTTC; cdr3_aa: CASSLDNYNEQFF
j_call: TRBJ2-7; v_call: TRBV7-9; clone_size: NA; d_call: NA; cdr3_nt: TGTGCCAGCAGCCGCGGGACAGAATACGAGCAGTACTTC; cdr3_aa: CASSRGTEYEQYF
j_call: TRBJ1-2; v_call: TRBV25-1; clone_size: NA; d_call: NA; cdr3_nt: TGTGCCAGCAGTTCTCCTGGGGGCGCCTATGGCTACACCTTC; cdr3_aa: CASSSPGGAYGYTF
j_call: TRBJ1-6; v_call: TRBV15; clone_size: NA; d_call: TRBD1; cdr3_nt: TGTGCCACCGAGGATGGGACAGTTGATTCACCCCTCCACTTT; cdr3_aa: CATEDGTVDSPLHF
j_call: TRBJ2-1; v_call: TRBV2; clone_size: NA; d_call: TRBD2; cdr3_nt: TGTGCCAGCATGGACAAGCGGGGGTACAATGAGCAGTTCTTC; cdr3_aa: CASMDKRGYNEQFF
j_call: TRBJ2-3; v_call: TRBV5-4; clone_size: NA; d_call: NA; cdr3_nt: TGTGCCAGCAGCTTGGTCGGGAGCACAGATACGCAGTATTTT; cdr3_aa: CASSLVGSTDTQYF
j_call: TRBJ2-2; v_call: TRBV7-9; clone_size: NA; d_call: TRBD1; cdr3_nt: TGTGCCAGCAATCACGAGGGGGCGCTTAGCACCGGGGAGCTGTTTTTT; cdr3_aa: CASNHEGALSTGELFF
j_call: TRBJ1-1; v_call: TRBV19; clone_size: NA; d_call: TRBD1; cdr3_nt: TGTGCCAGTAGTACCCCGACAGGGCTGAACACTGAAGCTTTCTTT; cdr3_aa: CASSTPTGLNTEAFF
j_call: TRBJ2-5; v_call: TRBV5-4; clone_size: NA; d_call: NA; cdr3_nt: TGTGCCAGCAGGGCAGGGGAAGAGACCCAGTACTTC; cdr3_aa: CASRAGEETQYF
j_call: TRBJ2-3; v_call: TRBV27; clone_size: NA; d_call: NA; cdr3_nt: TGTGCCAGCGGGGCGGGGGCGACAGATACGCAGTATTTT; cdr3_aa: CASGAGATDTQYF
j_call: TRBJ1-1; v_call: TRBV2; clone_size: NA; d_call: NA; cdr3_nt: TGTGCCAGCAGGGGAGGGGGCACTGAAGCTTTCTTT; cdr3_aa: CASRGGGTEAFF
j_call: TRBJ1-3; v_call: TRBV7-2; clone_size: NA; d_call: NA; cdr3_nt: TGTGCCAGCAGCTTAGCAGGGGTCTCTGGAAACACCATATATTTT; cdr3_aa: CASSLAGVSGNTIYF
j_call: TRBJ2-1; v_call: TRBV27; clone_size: NA; d_call: TRBD2; cdr3_nt: TGTGCCAGCAGTCCTAGCGGGGATTACAATGAGCAGTTCTTC; cdr3_aa: CASSPSGDYNEQFF
j_call: TRBJ1-2; v_call: TRBV6-1; clone_size: NA; d_call: NA; cdr3_nt: TGTGCCAGCAGTGACGGGACAACGTATGGCTACACCTTC; cdr3_aa: CASSDGTTYGYTF
j_call: TRBJ1-5; v_call: TRBV9; clone_size: NA; d_call: NA; cdr3_nt: TGTGCCAGCAGCGTAGGAAGCGATCAGCCCCAGCATTTT; cdr3_aa: CASSVGSDQPQHF
j_call: TRBJ1-1; v_call: TRBV9; clone_size: NA; d_call: NA; cdr3_nt: TGTGCCAGCAGCCCTCAGGGCCCGAACACTGAAGCTTTCTTT; cdr3_aa: CASSPQGPNTEAFF
j_call: TRBJ2-6; v_call: TRBV6-1; clone_size: NA; d_call: NA; cdr3_nt: TGTGCCAGCATGGGCAGGATGGCTGGGGCCAACGTCCTGACTTTC; cdr3_aa: CASMGRMAGANVLTF
j_call: TRBJ1-5; v_call: TRBV6-1; clone_size: NA; d_call: NA; cdr3_nt: TGTGCCAGCAGTGAAAGGAGGGCTAATCAGCCCCAGCATTTT; cdr3_aa: CASSERRANQPQHF
j_call: TRBJ2-3; v_call: TRBV9; clone_size: once; d_call: NA; cdr3_nt: TGTGCCAGCAGCGTAAACGGGGGTACCACAGATACGCAGTATTTT; cdr3_aa: CASSVNGGTTDTQYF
j_call: TRBJ1-2; v_call: TRBV7-6; clone_size: NA; d_call: NA; cdr3_nt: TGTGCCAGCAGCCCCTTGGGGCAGACCTATGGCTACACCTTC; cdr3_aa: CASSPLGQTYGYTF
j_call: TRBJ1-2; v_call: TRBV9; clone_size: once; d_call: NA; cdr3_nt: TGTGCCAGCAGCGCAACAGGGTTTGTCAACTATGGCTACACCTTC; cdr3_aa: CASSATGFVNYGYTF
j_call: TRBJ1-1; v_call: TRBV5-1; clone_size: NA; d_call: NA; cdr3_nt: TGCGCCAGCAGAGCTAGCCGGGAAGCTTTCTTT; cdr3_aa: CASRASREAFF
j_call: TRBJ2-7; v_call: TRBV5-6; clone_size: NA; d_call: TRBD1; cdr3_nt: TGTGCCAGCAGCCTAGACAGGGCTGGAGAGCAGTACTTC; cdr3_aa: CASSLDRAGEQYF
j_call: TRBJ2-1; v_call: TRBV5-1; clone_size: NA; d_call: NA; cdr3_nt: TGCGCCAGCAGCTTGGATAGCGGCGGAAACAATGAGCAGTTCTTC; cdr3_aa: CASSLDSGGNNEQFF
j_call: TRBJ2-4; v_call: TRBV7-9; clone_size: NA; d_call: TRBD1; cdr3_nt: TGTGCCAGCAGCTTAGAGGCCGGGACAGGGGACATTCAGTACTTC; cdr3_aa: CASSLEAGTGDIQYF